This is a list of T cell receptor beta chains from one sample in a study of blood T cell repertoires in COVID-19. Repertoires were generated with immunoSEQ multiplex PCR, while TCRdb's copy carries only in-frame clones and drops some. The data show 250,000 to 350,000 clones, with around 82% seen just once and more than 15% held by the top ten. The sample comprised peripheral blood. Every receptor here comes from a person aged 65 to 85 with COVID-19, enrolled during active disease. Each CDR3 is given with its conserved first and last residue. Fields, in order: clone size, J gene, V gene, D gene, CDR3 protein, CDR3 DNA. D genes are given only for firm matches. Clone size is not always given. Where it is, it says once, few, many or a class for expanded clones.

clone size: once
J gene: TRBJ1-3
V gene: TRBV25-1
D gene: .
CDR3 protein: CASSEAGTGNTIYF
CDR3 DNA: TGTGCCAGCAGTGAGGCAGGGACTGGAAACACCATATATTTT

clone size: .
J gene: TRBJ2-2
V gene: TRBV15
D gene: .
CDR3 protein: CATRPGGRGHTGELFF
CDR3 DNA: TGTGCCACACGCCCGGGGGGCCGAGGACACACCGGGGAGCTGTTTTTT

clone size: .
J gene: TRBJ2-6
V gene: TRBV6-4
D gene: .
CDR3 protein: CASSGRPGSGANVLTF
CDR3 DNA: TGTGCCAGCAGTGGCCGGCCGGGCTCTGGGGCCAACGTCCTGACTTTC

clone size: .
J gene: TRBJ2-3
V gene: TRBV6-2/TRBV6-3
D gene: TRBD2
CDR3 protein: CASSLPASGPDTQYF
CDR3 DNA: TGTGCCAGCAGTTTACCTGCTAGCGGGCCAGATACGCAGTATTTT

clone size: .
J gene: TRBJ1-4
V gene: TRBV5-1
D gene: .
CDR3 protein: CASSPRGGRSSEKLFF
CDR3 DNA: TGCGCCAGCAGCCCCCGGGGAGGGCGATCCAGTGAAAAACTGTTTTTT

clone size: .
J gene: TRBJ1-4
V gene: TRBV29-1
D gene: .
CDR3 protein: CSAQGGEKLFF
CDR3 DNA: TGCAGCGCCCAGGGTGGTGAAAAACTGTTTTTT

clone size: once
J gene: TRBJ2-1
V gene: TRBV6-6
D gene: TRBD1
CDR3 protein: CASSYFQGGGEQFF
CDR3 DNA: TGTGCCAGCAGTTACTTCCAAGGGGGCGGTGAGCAGTTCTTC

clone size: .
J gene: TRBJ2-3
V gene: TRBV5-1
D gene: TRBD2
CDR3 protein: CASSLRPSSGGPTTSTDTQYF
CDR3 DNA: TGCGCCAGCAGCTTGAGGCCTTCTAGCGGGGGGCCTACTACTAGCACAGATACGCAGTATTTT

clone size: .
J gene: TRBJ2-1
V gene: TRBV19
D gene: TRBD2
CDR3 protein: CASSRTTSGSFMNEQFF
CDR3 DNA: TGTGCCAGTAGTAGAACGACTAGCGGGAGCTTTATGAATGAGCAGTTCTTC

clone size: .
J gene: TRBJ2-2
V gene: TRBV4-1
D gene: TRBD1
CDR3 protein: CASSQDRILGQGTGELFF
CDR3 DNA: TGCGCCAGCAGCCAAGATAGGATCTTGGGACAGGGGACCGGGGAGCTGTTTTTT

clone size: .
J gene: TRBJ2-1
V gene: TRBV19
D gene: TRBD1
CDR3 protein: CASKGGFEQFF
CDR3 DNA: TGTGCCAGTAAAGGGGGCTTCGAGCAGTTCTTC

clone size: .
J gene: TRBJ2-7
V gene: TRBV21-1
D gene: .
CDR3 protein: CASSSRGLAGGPYEQYF
CDR3 DNA: TGTGCCAGCAGCAGTCGGGGACTAGCGGGAGGGCCCTACGAGCAGTACTTC

clone size: .
J gene: TRBJ1-3
V gene: TRBV9
D gene: .
CDR3 protein: CASSSGYSGNTIYF
CDR3 DNA: TGTGCCAGCAGCTCCGGGTACTCTGGAAACACCATATATTTT

clone size: .
J gene: TRBJ2-1
V gene: TRBV18
D gene: .
CDR3 protein: CASSPDRRDNEQFF
CDR3 DNA: TGTGCCAGCTCACCAGACCGGAGGGACAATGAGCAGTTCTTC

clone size: .
J gene: TRBJ2-7
V gene: TRBV18
D gene: .
CDR3 protein: CASSLTEGNEQYF
CDR3 DNA: TGTGCCAGCTCTCTGACCGAGGGAAACGAGCAGTACTTC

clone size: .
J gene: TRBJ2-7
V gene: TRBV9
D gene: .
CDR3 protein: CASSVDQARFTEQYF
CDR3 DNA: TGTGCCAGCAGCGTAGATCAGGCTCGGTTCACCGAGCAGTACTTC

clone size: .
J gene: TRBJ2-2
V gene: TRBV5-4
D gene: TRBD1
CDR3 protein: CASSWTGNTGELFF
CDR3 DNA: TGTGCCAGCAGCTGGACAGGGAACACCGGGGAGCTGTTTTTT

clone size: few
J gene: TRBJ2-7
V gene: TRBV18
D gene: .
CDR3 protein: CASSPQGGGLNEQYF
CDR3 DNA: TGTGCCAGCTCACCACAAGGGGGGGGTCTAAACGAGCAGTACTTC

clone size: .
J gene: TRBJ2-3
V gene: TRBV6-5
D gene: .
CDR3 protein: CASRGTPDTQYF
CDR3 DNA: TGTGCCAGCCGGGGGACCCCCGATACGCAGTATTTT

clone size: .
J gene: TRBJ2-7
V gene: TRBV6-4
D gene: TRBD1
CDR3 protein: CASSDHRDRGISEQYF
CDR3 DNA: TGTGCCAGCAGTGACCACCGGGACAGGGGGATCAGCGAGCAGTACTTC

clone size: .
J gene: TRBJ2-1
V gene: TRBV14
D gene: TRBD2
CDR3 protein: CASSQGSGGILSYNEQFF
CDR3 DNA: TGTGCCAGCAGCCAAGGGAGCGGGGGGATCCTCTCCTACAATGAGCAGTTCTTC

clone size: .
J gene: TRBJ1-1
V gene: TRBV6-5
D gene: .
CDR3 protein: CASLRGFGNTEAFF
CDR3 DNA: TGTGCCAGCCTTAGGGGGTTCGGGAACACTGAAGCTTTCTTT

clone size: .
J gene: TRBJ2-2
V gene: TRBV7-2
D gene: TRBD2
CDR3 protein: CASSFGSGGAGGELFF
CDR3 DNA: TGTGCCAGCAGCTTCGGTAGCGGGGGGGCCGGCGGGGAGCTGTTTTTT

clone size: .
J gene: TRBJ1-2
V gene: TRBV6-2/TRBV6-3
D gene: .
CDR3 protein: CASSPRALGYGYTF
CDR3 DNA: TGTGCCAGCAGTCCGCGGGCTCTCGGCTATGGCTACACCTTC

clone size: .
J gene: TRBJ1-2
V gene: TRBV29-1
D gene: .
CDR3 protein: CSVRDRDTYGYTF
CDR3 DNA: TGCAGCGTCAGGGACCGGGACACATATGGCTACACCTTC

clone size: .
J gene: TRBJ1-1
V gene: TRBV2
D gene: .
CDR3 protein: CASMYSMNTEAFF
CDR3 DNA: TGTGCCAGCATGTACAGTATGAACACTGAAGCTTTCTTT

clone size: .
J gene: TRBJ1-2
V gene: TRBV27
D gene: .
CDR3 protein: CASSLQGSYGYTF
CDR3 DNA: TGTGCCAGCAGTTTACAGGGAAGCTATGGCTACACCTTC

clone size: .
J gene: TRBJ2-2
V gene: TRBV27
D gene: TRBD2
CDR3 protein: CASSPTTLAGGRPTGELFF
CDR3 DNA: TGTGCCAGCAGTCCCACAACCTTAGCGGGAGGACGACCCACCGGGGAGCTGTTTTTT